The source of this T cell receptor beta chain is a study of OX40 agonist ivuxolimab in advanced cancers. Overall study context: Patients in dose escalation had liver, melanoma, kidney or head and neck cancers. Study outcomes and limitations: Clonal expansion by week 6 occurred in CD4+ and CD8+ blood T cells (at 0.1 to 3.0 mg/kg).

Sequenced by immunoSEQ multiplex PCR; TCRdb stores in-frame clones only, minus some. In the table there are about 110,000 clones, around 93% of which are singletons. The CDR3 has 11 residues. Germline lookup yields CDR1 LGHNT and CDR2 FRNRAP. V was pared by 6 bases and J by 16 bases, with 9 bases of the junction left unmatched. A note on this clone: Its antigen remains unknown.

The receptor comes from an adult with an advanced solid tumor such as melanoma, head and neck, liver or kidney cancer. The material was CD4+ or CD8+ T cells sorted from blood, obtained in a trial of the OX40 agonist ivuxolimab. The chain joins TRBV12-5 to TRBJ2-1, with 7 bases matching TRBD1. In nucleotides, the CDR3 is TGTGCTAGTGGCCCTGACAGGGTATCCTTCTTC. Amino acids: CASGPDRVSFF.